This TCR beta chain was obtained from a study of T cell changes during pregnancy in multiple sclerosis. Data came from immunoSEQ multiplex PCR; TCRdb stores just in-frame clones and leaves some out. The data hold roughly 24,000 clones, with roughly 90% observed a single time. The length of the CDR3 is 16 residues. V shed 3 bases, J shed 2 bases, and the junction held 7 bases outside the gene matches. Germline V lookup: CDR1 MDHEN, CDR2 SYDVKM. Here the sequenced sample was CD8+ T cells from peripheral blood mononuclear cells, taken after pregnancy. The V call is TRBV28, the J call TRBJ2-1, with 7 bases fitting TRBD2. The receptor's source is a female donor with multiple sclerosis, enrolled in a pregnancy study. CDR3 sequence reads: CASSFLLAEAYNEQFF. The CDR3 nucleotides are TGTGCCAGCAGTTTCCTTCTAGCGGAAGCCTACAATGAGCAGTTCTTC.